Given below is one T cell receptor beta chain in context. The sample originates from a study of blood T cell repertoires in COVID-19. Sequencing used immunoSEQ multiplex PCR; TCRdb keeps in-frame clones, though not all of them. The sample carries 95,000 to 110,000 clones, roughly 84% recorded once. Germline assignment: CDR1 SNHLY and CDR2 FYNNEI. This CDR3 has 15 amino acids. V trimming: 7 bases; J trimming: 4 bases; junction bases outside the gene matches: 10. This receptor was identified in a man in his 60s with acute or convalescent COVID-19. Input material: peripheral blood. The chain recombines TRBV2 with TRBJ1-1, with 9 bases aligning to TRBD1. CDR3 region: CASIRDRVTRTEAFF. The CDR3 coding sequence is TGTGCCAGCATCCGGGACAGGGTAACCCGCACTGAAGCTTTCTTT.